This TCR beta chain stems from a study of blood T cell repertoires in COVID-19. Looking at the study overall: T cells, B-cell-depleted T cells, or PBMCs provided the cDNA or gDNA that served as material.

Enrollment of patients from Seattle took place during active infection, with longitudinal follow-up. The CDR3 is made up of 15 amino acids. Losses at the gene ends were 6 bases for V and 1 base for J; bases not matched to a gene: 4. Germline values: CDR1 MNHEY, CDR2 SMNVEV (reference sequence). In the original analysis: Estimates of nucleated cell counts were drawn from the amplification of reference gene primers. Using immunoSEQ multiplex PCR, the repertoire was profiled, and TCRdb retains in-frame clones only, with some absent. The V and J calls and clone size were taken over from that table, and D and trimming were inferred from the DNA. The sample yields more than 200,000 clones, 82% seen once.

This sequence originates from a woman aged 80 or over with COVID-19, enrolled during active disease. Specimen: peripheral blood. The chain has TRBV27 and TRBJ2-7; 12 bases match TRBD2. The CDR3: CASRPTSGGSYEQYF. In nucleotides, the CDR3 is TGTGCCAGCAGGCCGACTAGCGGGGGATCCTACGAGCAGTACTTC.